This TCR beta chain was identified during a study of T cells in women clearing cervical HPV infection. Overall study: HLA type stays a possible confounder, typing being limited. The study's findings and limits: Controls had more TRBV6-7 (about 0.15%) than cases (about 0.11%).

Per the germline V gene, CDR1 is MNHEY and CDR2 is SMNVEV (reference sequence). The CDR3 sequence is 16 residues long. Trimming took 5 bases from V and 2 from J; bases not matched to a gene: 7. MY09/MY11 PCR detected cervical HPV DNA; dot-blot assigned genotypes. immunoSEQ multiplex PCR used an average of 1200 ng genomic DNA. Sequencing used immunoSEQ multiplex PCR; TCRdb keeps in-frame clones, though not all of them. The data show tens of thousands of clones, and the top ten clones hold approximately 2.4%. Comments on this clone: Its antigen is not known. The CDR3 is cut off 3 residues early in the read; its end comes from the germline J gene.

The sample taken for sequencing was blood buffy coat. The V gene is TRBV27, the J gene TRBJ2-1, with TRBD1 matching 9 bases. The sequence was collected from a woman between 18 and 69 years old with a cervical HPV16 infection that either progressed to CIN3+ or cleared (not recorded which). This chain's CDR3 is CASSPSTGGAYNEQFF. Incomplete CDR3 DNA: TGTGCCAGCAGTCCCTCAACAGGGGGCGCCTACAATGAG.